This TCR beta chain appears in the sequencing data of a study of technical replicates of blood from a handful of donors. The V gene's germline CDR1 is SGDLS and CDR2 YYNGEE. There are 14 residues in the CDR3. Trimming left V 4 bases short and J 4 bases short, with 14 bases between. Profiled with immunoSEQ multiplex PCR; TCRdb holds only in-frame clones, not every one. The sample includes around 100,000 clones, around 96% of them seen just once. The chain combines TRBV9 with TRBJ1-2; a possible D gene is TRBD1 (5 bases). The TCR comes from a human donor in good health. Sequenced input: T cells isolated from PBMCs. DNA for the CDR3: TGTGCCAGCAGCCCACAACTCGACAGCTATGGCTACACCTTC. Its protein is CASSPQLDSYGYTF.